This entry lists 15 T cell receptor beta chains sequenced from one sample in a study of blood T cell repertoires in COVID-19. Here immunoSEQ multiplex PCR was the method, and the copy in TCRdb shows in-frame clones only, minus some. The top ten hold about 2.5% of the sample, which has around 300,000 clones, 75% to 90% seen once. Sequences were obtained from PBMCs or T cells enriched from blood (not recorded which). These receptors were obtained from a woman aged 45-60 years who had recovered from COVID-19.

The chain's CDR3 is CASSGKEGINEQYF. In DNA, the CDR3 is TGTGCCAGCAGCGGGAAGGAGGGCATCAACGAGCAGTACTTC. V gene TRBV2 combines with J gene TRBJ2-7; TRBD2 might be the D (6 bases). Germline values: CDR1 SNHLY, CDR2 FYNNEI. Trimming took off 6 bases at V and 5 bases at J, with 17 bases between the two ends. CDR3 length: 14 amino acids.

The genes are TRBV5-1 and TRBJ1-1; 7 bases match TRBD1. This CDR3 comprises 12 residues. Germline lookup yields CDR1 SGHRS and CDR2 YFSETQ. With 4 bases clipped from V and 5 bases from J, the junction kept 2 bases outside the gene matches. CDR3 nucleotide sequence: TGCGCCAGCAGCACACAGGGGACTGAAGCTTTCTTT. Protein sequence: CASSTQGTEAFF.

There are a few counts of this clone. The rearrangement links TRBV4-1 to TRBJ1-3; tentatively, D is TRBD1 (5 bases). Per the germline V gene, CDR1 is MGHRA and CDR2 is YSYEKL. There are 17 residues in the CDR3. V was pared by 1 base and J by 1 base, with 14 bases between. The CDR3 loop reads CASSQGPVGGSGNTIYF. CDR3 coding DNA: TGCGCCAGCAGCCAAGGCCCCGTCGGGGGGTCTGGAAACACCATATATTTT.

In DNA, the CDR3 is TGTGCCAGCCTGCTAAGGGGCTTCACTGAAGCTTTCTTT. It is translated as CASLLRGFTEAFF. The chain links TRBV5-6 to TRBJ1-1; maybe TRBD1 (5 bases). V shed 7 bases and J shed 4 bases, with 14 bases lying between them. CDR1 and CDR2 (germline): SGHDT, YYEEEE. The CDR3 length is 13 residues.

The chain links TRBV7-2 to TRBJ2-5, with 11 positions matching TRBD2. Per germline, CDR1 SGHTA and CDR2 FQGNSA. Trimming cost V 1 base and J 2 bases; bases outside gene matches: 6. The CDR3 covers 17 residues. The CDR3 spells CASSLGGTSGSQETQYF. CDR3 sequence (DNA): TGTGCCAGCAGCTTAGGCGGGACTAGCGGCTCACAAGAGACCCAGTACTTC. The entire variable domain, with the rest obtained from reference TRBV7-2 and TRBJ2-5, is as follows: GAGVSQSPSNKVTEKGKDVELRCDPISGHTALYWYRQSLGQGLEFLIYFQGNSAPDKSGLPSDRFSAERTGGSVSTLTIQRTQQEDSAVYLCASSLGGTSGSQETQYFGPGTRLLVL.

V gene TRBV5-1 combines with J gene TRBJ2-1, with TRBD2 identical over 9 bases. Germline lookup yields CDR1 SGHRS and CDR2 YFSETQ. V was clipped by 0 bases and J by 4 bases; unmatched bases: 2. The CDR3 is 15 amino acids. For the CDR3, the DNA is TGCGCCAGCAGCTTGGGACTAGCGGAATACAATGAGCAGTTCTTC. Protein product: CASSLGLAEYNEQFF.

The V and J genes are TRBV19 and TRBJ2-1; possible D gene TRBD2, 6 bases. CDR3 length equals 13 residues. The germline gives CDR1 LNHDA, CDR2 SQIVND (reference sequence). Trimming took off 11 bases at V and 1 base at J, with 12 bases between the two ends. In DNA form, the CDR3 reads TGTGCCTGCGGGACGACGTCCTACAATGAGCAGTTCTTC. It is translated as CACGTTSYNEQFF.

The CDR3 sequence: CASRTWGGVNTEAFF. CDR3 sequence (DNA): TGTGCCAGCAGGACTTGGGGCGGCGTGAACACTGAAGCTTTCTTT. The chain uses TRBV11-1 and TRBJ1-1; D possibly corresponds to TRBD1 (5 bases). The CDR3 runs 15 residues. Germline-derived CDR1 and CDR2 are SGHAT and FQDESV (reference sequence). V was pared by 6 bases and J by 0 bases, with 14 bases between.

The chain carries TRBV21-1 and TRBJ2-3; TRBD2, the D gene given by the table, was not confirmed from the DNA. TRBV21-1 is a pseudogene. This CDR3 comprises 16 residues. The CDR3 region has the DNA TGTGCCAGCAGCAAAGCGGCTAGCTCTTCCAATCACACGCAGTATTTT. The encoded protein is CASSKAASSSNHTQYF.

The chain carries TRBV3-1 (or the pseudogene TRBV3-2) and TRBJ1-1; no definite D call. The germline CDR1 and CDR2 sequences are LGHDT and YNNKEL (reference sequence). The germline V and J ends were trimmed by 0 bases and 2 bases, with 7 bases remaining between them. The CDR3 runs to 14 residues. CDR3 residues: CASSQDWANTEAFF. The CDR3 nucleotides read TGTGCCAGCAGCCAAGATTGGGCAAACACTGAAGCTTTCTTT.

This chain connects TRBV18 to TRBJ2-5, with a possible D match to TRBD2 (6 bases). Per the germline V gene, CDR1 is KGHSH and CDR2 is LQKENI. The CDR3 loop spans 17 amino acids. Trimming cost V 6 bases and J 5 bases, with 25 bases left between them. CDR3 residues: CASSQSPGARSDETQYF. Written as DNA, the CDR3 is TGTGCCAGCTCCCAAAGCCCGGGAGCCAGGAGTGACGAGACCCAGTACTTC.

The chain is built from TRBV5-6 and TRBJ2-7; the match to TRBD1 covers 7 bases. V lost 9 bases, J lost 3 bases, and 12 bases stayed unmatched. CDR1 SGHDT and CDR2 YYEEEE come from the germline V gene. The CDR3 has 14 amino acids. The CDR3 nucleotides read TGTGCCACTTCCGTTGGGGACAGTCGCTACGAGCAGTACTTC. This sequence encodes CATSVGDSRYEQYF. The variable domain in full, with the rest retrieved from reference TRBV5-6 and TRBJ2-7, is DAGVTQSPTHLIKTRGQQVTLRCSPKSGHDTVSWYQQALGQGPQFIFQYYEEEERQRGNFPDRFSGHQFPNYSSELNVNALLLGDSALYLCATSVGDSRYEQYFGPGTRLTVT.

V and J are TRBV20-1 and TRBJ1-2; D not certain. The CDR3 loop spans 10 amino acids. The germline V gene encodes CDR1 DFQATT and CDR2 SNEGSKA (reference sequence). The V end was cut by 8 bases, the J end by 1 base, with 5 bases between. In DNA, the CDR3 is TGCAGTTCGTTTAACTATGGCTACACCTTC. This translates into CSSFNYGYTF.

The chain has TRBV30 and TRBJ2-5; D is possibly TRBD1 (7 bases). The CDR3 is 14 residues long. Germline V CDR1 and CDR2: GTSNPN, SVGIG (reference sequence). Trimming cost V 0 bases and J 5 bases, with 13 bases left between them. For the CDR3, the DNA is TGTGCCTGGAGTGTAGGGGGCGCGGGGGAGACCCAGTACTTC. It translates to CAWSVGGAGETQYF.

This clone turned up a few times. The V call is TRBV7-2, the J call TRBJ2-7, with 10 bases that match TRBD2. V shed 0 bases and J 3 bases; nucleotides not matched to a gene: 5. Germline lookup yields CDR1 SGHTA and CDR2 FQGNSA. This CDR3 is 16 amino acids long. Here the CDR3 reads CASSLASSGSIYEQYF. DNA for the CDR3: TGTGCCAGCAGCTTAGCCTCTAGCGGGAGTATCTACGAGCAGTACTTC.